One T cell receptor (beta chain) is described in this entry. The sample belongs to a study of blood T cells in healthy people across ages. It was with a sample-barcoded 5' primer and a J-beta primer mix that a second PCR of about 7 to 12 cycles was run. TCRdb independently ran MiXCR on the 5' RACE reads; one entry per CDR3 protein. The repertoire holds fewer than 750,000 distinct CDR3 sequences, with around 50% as singletons. V shed 10 bases and J shed 3 bases, with 12 bases lying between them. The CDR3 extends over 12 amino acids. Germline CDR1 and CDR2: MNHNY and SVGAGI (reference sequence). The TCR comes from a man at least 80 years old in good health. V is TRBV6-6 and J is TRBJ2-5; no clear D gene. Sequenced sample: blood. DNA for the CDR3: TGTGCCACCCGTGTAGGGAAAGAGACCCAGTACTTC. Amino acid sequence: CATRVGKETQYF.